This T cell receptor beta chain stems from a study of human versus mouse CDR3 diversity and MHC coevolution. Study at large: Reportedly, immunoSEQ detects one in 200,000 T cells with minimized PCR bias. Findings and caveats of the study: On average, humans showed more CDR3 deletions and insertions than mice. Human T cells underwent selection on about six different MHC II alleles.

Turning to this clone: Its matching antigen is unknown.

Sorting isolated naive CD4 T cells lacking CD45RO and expressing CD62L. The protocol was immunoSEQ multiplex PCR, while the TCRdb copy is restricted to in-frame clones and leaves out a portion. Of around 77,000 clones in the sample, 85% to 95% were seen once. Sequenced: naive CD4+ T cells from blood. Documented subset: CD45RO-negative CD62L-positive naive CD4 T cells. This receptor was taken from a person aged 30-69 years in good health.

CDR3: CASSYVAGDSYEQYF. The CDR3 nucleotides are TGTGCCAGCAGCTACGTGGCGGGAGATTCCTACGAGCAGTACTTC. This chain links TRBV11-2 with TRBJ2-7; 7 bases map to TRBD2. Germline V gene data show CDR1 as SGHAT and CDR2 as FQNNGV. The CDR3 contains 15 residues. The ends lost 4 bases at V and 1 base at J; junction bases unmatched: 7.